This TCR beta chain originates from a study of Tregs in tolerant kidney transplant recipients. Study-wide results and limits: Tolerant patients' donor-specific Tregs expanded beyond overall Tregs, suggesting antigen-driven growth. Few patients were studied, so findings need validation in larger groups. The most relevant donor-specific Treg TCRbeta repertoire apparently came from expansion with activated donor B cells.

Recipients received nonmyeloablative bone marrow transplants from related graft donors, with transient mixed chimerism. Thawed PBMCs were FACS-sorted into unstimulated CD4+CD25+CD127- regulatory T cells, CD4+CD25- non-regulatory cells, CD4 and CD8 cells. To note about this clone: Antigen specificity is unknown. The CDR3 end lies 3 residues beyond the end of the read and is filled in from the germline J gene.

The assay was immunoSEQ multiplex PCR, and TCRdb's table has in-frame clones only and misses some. The sample's table shows around 30,000 clones. Germline CDR1 reads SGHTA; CDR2 reads FQGNSA. V lost 7 bases and J 0 bases, leaving 12 bases between the germline ends. The CDR3 length is 15 residues. This sequence originates from a human patient who received a combined kidney and bone marrow transplant. Some T cells may be provided by the graft donor. Specimen: CD4+ T cells from blood (PBMCs), collected 24 months after the transplant. The chain recombines TRBV7-2 with TRBJ2-2, with D possibly TRBD1 on 6 matching bases. The CDR3 sequence: CASIIGGANTGELFF. CDR3 DNA, as far as it was read: TGTGCCAGCATAATAGGGGGAGCGAACACCGGGGAG.